One sample yielded the 12 T cell receptor beta chains listed below, sequenced in a study of blood T cells in healthy people across ages. Alongside a J-beta primer mix, a sample-barcoded 5' primer served in a second PCR lasting about 6 to 12 cycles. TCRdb passed the 5' RACE reads through MiXCR, listing each CDR3 protein once. The sample includes 600,000 to 1,000,000 distinct CDR3 sequences, just under 25% of them seen just once. The sample also formed part of further work on T cells of mothers and their children.

Material: blood. The receptors shown here come from a boy younger than 18 in good health.

This clonotype occurred a few times. The genes are TRBV5-1 and TRBJ2-5; D remains unclear. Trimming took off 7 bases at V and 5 bases at J, with 15 bases between the two ends. The CDR3 consists of 13 residues. The germline V gene has CDR1 SGHRS and CDR2 YFSETQ. CDR3 amino acids: CASGPPNGETQYF. CDR3 DNA sequence: TGCGCCAGCGGCCCGCCTAATGGGGAGACCCAGTACTTC.

This clonotype was counted at least ten times. The gene calls are TRBV5-5 and TRBJ1-5; 8 bases map to TRBD1. This CDR3 spans 14 amino acids. The V segment lost 3 bases and the J segment 5 bases; nucleotides outside the gene matches: 4. Germline values: CDR1 SGHKS, CDR2 YYEKEE (reference sequence). The CDR3 coding sequence is TGTGCCAGCAGCTCGACAGGGGATGATCAGCCCCAGCATTTT. Its translation: CASSSTGDDQPQHF.

The V and J genes are TRBV27 and TRBJ2-2, with a possible D match to TRBD1 (5 bases). Germline loops: CDR1 MNHEY, CDR2 SMNVEV (reference sequence). The CDR3 loop spans 15 amino acids. V was cut by 2 bases and J by 5 bases, with 12 bases left in between. The CDR3 loop is CASSLSSGWTGELFF. The CDR3 nucleotides read TGTGCCAGCAGTTTAAGCTCAGGGTGGACCGGGGAGCTGTTTTTT.

This chain connects TRBV20-1 to TRBJ2-5; 9 bases align to TRBD2. The CDR3 extends over 18 amino acids. Unmatched junction bases numbered 12, after V lost 0 bases and J lost 1 base. Germline CDR1 is DFQATT and CDR2 is SNEGSKA (reference sequence). The CDR3 here is CSARDWASGKGFQETQYF. The DNA for the CDR3 is TGCAGTGCTAGAGATTGGGCTAGCGGGAAGGGGTTCCAAGAGACCCAGTACTTC.

This clonotype was found a few times. V usage is TRBV2 and J usage is TRBJ2-6; 9 positions agree with TRBD1. The germline CDR1 and CDR2 sequences are SNHLY and FYNNEI. V was clipped by 5 bases and J by 3 bases; unmatched bases: 8. This CDR3 has 17 residues. The CDR3 nucleotides read TGTGCCAGCAGTCAACAGGGGGCTTCAGGTGGGGCCAACGTCCTGACTTTC. Translated: CASSQQGASGGANVLTF.

This clonotype was found many times. This rearrangement joins TRBV29-1 to TRBJ2-1; 8 bases align to TRBD2. With 4 bases clipped from V and 5 bases from J, the junction kept 1 base outside the gene matches. This CDR3 comprises 12 residues. In germline, CDR1 is SQVTM, CDR2 ANQGSEA. The CDR3 DNA reads TGCAGCGTTGTAGCGGGGAACAATGAGCAGTTCTTC. Amino acids: CSVVAGNNEQFF.

This clonotype turned up a few times. A read error may account for a junction end that differs from germline. This chain connects TRBV6-5 to TRBJ2-1, with unresolved D. CDR1 is MNHEY, CDR2 SVGAGI, per germline. This CDR3 spans 16 amino acids. CDR3 sequence reads: CASSYSALSSYNEQFF. Written as DNA, the CDR3 is TGTGCCAGCAGTTACTCGGCCCTTAGCTCCTACAATGAGCAATTCTTC.

This chain joins TRBV12-3 or TRBV12-4 and TRBJ1-5; D is uncertain. Trimming removed 3 bases at V and 5 bases at J, with 8 bases between. The CDR3 length is 13 residues. The DNA of the CDR3 is TGTGCCAGCAGTTTGTGGCAGGATCAGCCCCAGCATTTT. This codes for CASSLWQDQPQHF.

This chain links TRBV20-1 with TRBJ2-7; D may be TRBD2 (5 bases). The CDR3 totals 13 residues. V lost 2 bases and J lost 3, with 11 bases in between. Germline assignment: CDR1 DFQATT and CDR2 SNEGSKA (reference sequence). CDR3 loop: CSARRRTDYEQYF. CDR3 in DNA: TGCAGTGCTAGACGCCGGACTGACTACGAGCAGTACTTC.

There are a few counts of this clonotype. The rearrangement links TRBV29-1 to TRBJ2-1, with D tentatively TRBD2 (5 bases). The CDR3 is 14 amino acids. V lost 6 bases, J lost 9 bases, and 21 bases lay in between. CDR1 is SQVTM, CDR2 ANQGSEA, per germline. The CDR3 nucleotides are TGCAGCGTCGAGGGCCCGTCGGAAGACGGTGAGCAGTTCTTC. Its protein product is CSVEGPSEDGEQFF.

This clonotype has more than one count but fewer than ten. V is TRBV19 and J is TRBJ2-5; D ambiguous. CDR3 length equals 12 residues. Trimming removed 10 bases at V and 5 bases at J, with 14 bases between. The germline V gene encodes CDR1 LNHDA and CDR2 SQIVND (reference sequence). Here the CDR3 reads CATGPLGETQYF. The CDR3 DNA sequence: TGTGCCACGGGCCCCCTCGGGGAGACCCAGTACTTC.

There are a few counts of this clonotype. The V gene is TRBV7-9, the J gene TRBJ2-7; D is unclear. Germline lookup yields CDR1 SEHNR and CDR2 FQNEAQ (reference sequence). V was trimmed by 5 bases and J by 11 bases, leaving 25 bases between them. The CDR3 has 15 residues. The CDR3 protein is CASSPDQIAPRREYF. As DNA, the CDR3 is TGTGCCAGCAGCCCGGACCAGATCGCGCCACGAAGAGAGTACTTC.